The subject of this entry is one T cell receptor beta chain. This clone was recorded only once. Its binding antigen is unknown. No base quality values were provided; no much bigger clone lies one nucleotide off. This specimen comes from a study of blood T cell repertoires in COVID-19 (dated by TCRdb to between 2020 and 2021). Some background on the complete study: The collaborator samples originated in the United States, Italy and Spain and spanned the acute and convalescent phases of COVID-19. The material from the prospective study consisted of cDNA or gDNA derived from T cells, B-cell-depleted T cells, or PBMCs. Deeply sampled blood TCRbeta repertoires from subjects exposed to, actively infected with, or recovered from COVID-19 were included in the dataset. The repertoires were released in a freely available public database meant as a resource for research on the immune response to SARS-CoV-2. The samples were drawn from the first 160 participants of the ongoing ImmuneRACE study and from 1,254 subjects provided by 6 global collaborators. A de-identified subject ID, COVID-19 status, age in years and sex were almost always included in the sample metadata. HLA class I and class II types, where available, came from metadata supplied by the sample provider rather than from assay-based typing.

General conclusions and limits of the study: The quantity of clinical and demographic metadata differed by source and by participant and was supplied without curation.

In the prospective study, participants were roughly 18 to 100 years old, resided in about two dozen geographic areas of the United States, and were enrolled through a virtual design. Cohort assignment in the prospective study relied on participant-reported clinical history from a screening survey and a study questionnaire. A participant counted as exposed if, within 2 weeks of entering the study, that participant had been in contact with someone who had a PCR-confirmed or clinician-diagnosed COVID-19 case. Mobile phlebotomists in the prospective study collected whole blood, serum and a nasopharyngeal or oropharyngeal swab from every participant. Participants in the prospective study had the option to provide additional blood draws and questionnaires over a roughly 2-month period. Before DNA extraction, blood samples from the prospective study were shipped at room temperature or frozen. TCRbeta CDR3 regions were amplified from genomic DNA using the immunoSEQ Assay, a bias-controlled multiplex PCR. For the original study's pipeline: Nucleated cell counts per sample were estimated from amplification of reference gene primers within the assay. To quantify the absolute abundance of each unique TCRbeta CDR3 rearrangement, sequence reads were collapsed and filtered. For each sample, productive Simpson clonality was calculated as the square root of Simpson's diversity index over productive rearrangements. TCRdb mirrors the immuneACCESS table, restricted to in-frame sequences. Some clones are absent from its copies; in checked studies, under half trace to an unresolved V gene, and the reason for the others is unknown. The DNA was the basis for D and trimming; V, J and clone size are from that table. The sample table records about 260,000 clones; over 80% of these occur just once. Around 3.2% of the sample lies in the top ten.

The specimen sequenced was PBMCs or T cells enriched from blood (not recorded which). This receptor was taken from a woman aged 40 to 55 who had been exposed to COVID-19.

The CDR3: CSASRRLDESPLHF. The DNA sequence reads TGCAGTGCTAGTCGGAGGTTAGATGAGTCACCCCTCCACTTT. The V and J genes are TRBV20-1 and TRBJ1-6, with an unclear D gene assignment. The CDR3 runs 14 residues from the cysteine to the phenylalanine. Just CDR3 DNA is preserved here, 42 bases in frame from base 1. As encoded in the germline V gene (reference sequence), CDR1 is DFQATT while CDR2 is SNEGSKA. Relative to germline, V is 3 bases shorter and J is 10 bases shorter, with 16 bases between their ends.